Below, 30 T cell receptor beta chains from the same sample are listed, as sequenced in a study of blood T cell repertoires in COVID-19. The method was immunoSEQ multiplex PCR; TCRdb's version includes in-frame clones alone and lacks a portion of them. This table has 260,000 or so clones, about four fifths appearing once. The material sequenced was PBMCs or T cells enriched from blood (not recorded which). The receptors were gathered from a woman in her 40s who had been exposed to COVID-19.

This chain joins TRBV28 and TRBJ1-5; D is possibly TRBD1 (6 bases). Trimming removed 3 bases from V and 3 bases from J, with 15 bases in between. The CDR3 runs to 16 residues. Germline CDR1 and CDR2: MDHEN and SYDVKM. DNA of the CDR3: TGTGCCAGCAGTTTCGCAGGGGAAAGATACAATCAGCCCCAGCATTTT. Encoded protein: CASSFAGERYNQPQHF.

This chain links TRBV3-1 (or the pseudogene TRBV3-2) with TRBJ2-5; D possibly corresponds to TRBD2 (6 bases). The germline V gene has CDR1 LGHDT and CDR2 YNNKEL (reference sequence). V lost 0 bases and J lost 4, with 18 bases in between. CDR3 length: 17 amino acids. CDR3 sequence: CASSQDFSPGGVETQYF. CDR3 DNA: TGTGCCAGCAGCCAAGATTTTAGTCCCGGGGGAGTAGAGACCCAGTACTTC.

This chain links TRBV7-9 with TRBJ2-4, with 8 bases fitting TRBD1. CDR3 length equals 17 residues. V trimming: 3 bases; J trimming: 1 base; junction bases outside the gene matches: 8. Per the germline V gene, CDR1 is SEHNR and CDR2 is FQNEAQ (reference sequence). CDR3 coding DNA: TGTGCCAGCAGCTTCCGACAGGGGCTCGAGGCCAAAAACATTCAGTACTTC. Translation: CASSFRQGLEAKNIQYF.

The gene calls are TRBV5-4 and TRBJ2-7, with D perhaps matching TRBD1 (5 bases). Germline V lookup: CDR1 SGHNT, CDR2 YYREEE (reference sequence). This CDR3 has 14 residues. Deletions cut 1 base from V and 4 bases from J, with 12 bases between. The CDR3 DNA sequence: TGTGCCAGCAGCTTGAGGCAGGGATCATACGAGCAGTACTTC. Amino acid sequence: CASSLRQGSYEQYF.

V gene TRBV7-2 combines with J gene TRBJ1-5; D is ambiguous. V dropped 4 bases and J dropped 3 bases, with 4 bases sitting between them. Per germline, CDR1 SGHTA and CDR2 FQGNSA. The CDR3 runs 12 residues. CDR3 residues: CASSSYNQPQHF. The CDR3 DNA follows: TGTGCCAGCAGCTCGTACAATCAGCCCCAGCATTTT.

V usage is TRBV19 and J usage is TRBJ2-1, with 12 nucleotides matching TRBD2. The germline CDR1 and CDR2 sequences are LNHDA and SQIVND (reference sequence). V was clipped by 5 bases and J by 6 bases; unmatched bases: 11. This CDR3 contains 17 residues. CDR3 sequence reads: CASSPPLGTSGLNEQFF. In nucleotides, the CDR3 is TGTGCCAGTAGTCCGCCCTTAGGGACTAGCGGGCTCAATGAGCAGTTCTTC. The full variable domain, with the rest looked up from reference TRBV19 and TRBJ2-1, is DGGITQSPKYLFRKEGQNVTLSCEQNLNHDAMYWYRQDPGQGLRLIYYSQIVNDFQKGDIAEGYSVSREKKESFPLTVTSAQKNPTAFYLCASSPPLGTSGLNEQFFGPGTRLTVL.

The chain employs TRBV5-6 and TRBJ2-2; 8 bases are shared with TRBD1. Trimming took 9 bases from V and 7 from J; bases not matched to a gene: 11. The CDR3 has 14 residues. The germline gives CDR1 SGHDT, CDR2 YYEEEE. CDR3 sequence (DNA): TGTGCCACCTCGCAGGCAGGGGGCTTCGGGGAGCTGTTTTTT. This translates into CATSQAGGFGELFF.

The chain is built from TRBV18 and TRBJ1-6, with TRBD1 matching over 9 bases. Germline V gene lookup returns CDR1 KGHSH and CDR2 LQKENI. Trimming removed 2 bases from V and 10 bases from J; junction bases left unmatched: 15. The CDR3 covers 18 residues. The DNA of the CDR3 is TGTGCCAGCTCACCAACGGGCCCTAGAACAGGGGGCAACTCACCCCTCCACTTT. This codes for CASSPTGPRTGGNSPLHF.

The chain is built from TRBV3-1 (or the pseudogene TRBV3-2) and TRBJ1-3; D gene unclear. CDR1 is LGHDT, CDR2 YNNKEL, per germline (reference sequence). CDR3 length: 14 amino acids. V shed 2 bases and J shed 0 bases, with 5 bases lying between them. The CDR3 here is CASSQTSSGNTIYF. As DNA, the CDR3 is TGTGCCAGCAGCCAAACGAGCTCTGGAAACACCATATATTTT.

The V call is TRBV5-1, the J call TRBJ1-1; 7 bases map to TRBD1. The V segment lost 4 bases and the J segment 3 bases; nucleotides outside the gene matches: 6. Germline V CDR1 and CDR2: SGHRS, YFSETQ. The CDR3 runs to 14 residues. CDR3 nucleotide sequence: TGCGCCAGCAGCCGCGACAGGGCGGACACTGAAGCTTTCTTT. It encodes CASSRDRADTEAFF.

This clone occurred once. The V and J genes are TRBV6-1 and TRBJ1-4; D uncertain. CDR1 and CDR2 (germline): MNHNS, SASEGT. The CDR3 has 15 amino acids. V gave up 0 bases and J gave up 5 bases, with 10 bases separating them. Here the CDR3 DNA reads TGTGCCAGCAGTGAAGCTGACCGAGGAAATGAAAAACTGTTTTTT. Translated: CASSEADRGNEKLFF.

This clone turned up a few times. The chain is built from TRBV10-3 and TRBJ1-2, with 8 nucleotides matching TRBD1. There are 14 residues in the CDR3. Germline-derived CDR1 and CDR2 are ENHRY and SYGVKD. Losses at the gene ends were 6 bases for V and 7 bases for J; bases not matched to a gene: 10. In DNA, the CDR3 is TGTGCCATCAGGCTACAGGGGGGAACGAGTGGCTACACCTTC. As protein: CAIRLQGGTSGYTF.

V is TRBV2 and J is TRBJ2-2, with 15 bases identical to TRBD2. The germline V gene encodes CDR1 SNHLY and CDR2 FYNNEI. V lost 8 bases and J lost 7; bases outside the gene matches: 5. This CDR3 contains 15 residues. CDR3 in amino acids: CASRGLAGGIGELFF. The CDR3 DNA sequence: TGTGCCAGCCGGGGACTAGCGGGGGGAATCGGGGAGCTGTTTTTT.

The chain combines TRBV27 with TRBJ2-7; 10 nucleotides match TRBD1. Germline V gives CDR1 MNHEY, CDR2 SMNVEV (reference sequence). The J segment lost 4 bases and the V segment lost 5 bases, leaving 8 bases of the junction unmatched. CDR3 size: 15 residues. The chain's CDR3 is CASSTSGTGVYEQYF. CDR3 bases: TGTGCCAGCAGTACCTCCGGGACAGGGGTATACGAGCAGTACTTC.

The genes are TRBV7-9 and TRBJ2-2, with a possible D match to TRBD1 (6 bases). This CDR3 has 16 residues. With 4 bases removed from V and 0 bases from J, the gap between germline ends came to 12 bases. CDR1 and CDR2 from the germline V gene are SEHNR and FQNEAQ (reference sequence). The CDR3 sequence: CASSSQGPTNTGELFF. In DNA form, the CDR3 reads TGTGCCAGCAGCTCACAGGGTCCTACGAACACCGGGGAGCTGTTTTTT.

This clone was counted once. J is TRBJ1-4 and V is TRBV6-5; perhaps TRBD1 as D (6 bases). This CDR3 is 16 amino acids long. Trimming removed 4 bases at V and 7 bases at J, with 19 bases between. Germline assignment: CDR1 MNHEY and CDR2 SVGAGI. The CDR3 DNA is TGTGCCAGCAGTTCCTATGCCGGGACAAAGTCTGAAAAACTGTTTTTT. It codes for CASSSYAGTKSEKLFF.

This clone was observed a single time. The rearrangement uses TRBV27 and TRBJ1-2; TRBD1 aligns across 9 bases. Germline CDR1 and CDR2: MNHEY and SMNVEV (reference sequence). V shed 7 bases, J shed 8 bases, and the junction held 11 bases outside the gene matches. The CDR3 runs 14 residues. This CDR3 is CASTYTQGAGGYTF. The CDR3 coding sequence is TGTGCCAGCACTTATACACAGGGGGCCGGGGGCTACACCTTC.

This clone was observed once. The chain has TRBV7-9 and TRBJ2-4, with TRBD1 matching over 11 bases. Trimming took 5 bases from V and 8 from J; bases not matched to a gene: 5. Germline assignment: CDR1 SEHNR and CDR2 FQNEAQ (reference sequence). The CDR3 has 14 residues. The CDR3 DNA is TGTGCCAGCAGCACCGGACAGGGGGCATACATTCAGTACTTC. Translating gives CASSTGQGAYIQYF.

J is TRBJ2-1 and V is TRBV7-2; no clear D gene. Per the germline V gene, CDR1 is SGHTA and CDR2 is FQGNSA. The CDR3 covers 15 residues. The V gene lost 5 bases and the J gene lost 0 bases, with 11 bases spanning the gap. CDR3 residues: CASSEGVTSYNEQFF. CDR3 bases: TGTGCCAGCAGCGAAGGAGTTACCTCCTACAATGAGCAGTTCTTC.

The V call is TRBV5-1, the J call TRBJ1-4; tentative D call: TRBD1 (6 bases). Trimming left V 3 bases short and J 4 bases short, with 13 bases between. Germline CDR1 is SGHRS and CDR2 is YFSETQ. The CDR3 is made up of 15 amino acids. CDR3 amino acids: CASSSSQGFNEKLFF. In DNA, the CDR3 is TGCGCCAGCAGCTCTTCACAGGGTTTTAATGAAAAACTGTTTTTT.

In its sample, this clone was seen once. This chain connects TRBV7-9 to TRBJ2-7; 7 nucleotides align to TRBD1. The CDR3 contains 16 residues. V gave up 1 base and J gave up 3 bases; unmatched junction bases: 9. Germline lookup yields CDR1 SEHNR and CDR2 FQNEAQ (reference sequence). Written as DNA, the CDR3 is TGTGCCAGCAGCTTAGGAATGGGACAGTACCTCTACGAGCAGTACTTC. Its translation is CASSLGMGQYLYEQYF.

The chain is built from TRBV12-3 or TRBV12-4 and TRBJ1-5; weak D call: TRBD1 (6 bases). V was clipped by 4 bases and J by 7 bases, with 8 bases between them. This CDR3 comprises 12 residues. CDR3 loop: CASSSQGQPQHF. CDR3 DNA sequence: TGTGCCAGCAGTTCTCAGGGGCAGCCCCAGCATTTT.

V is TRBV28 and J is TRBJ1-5, with unresolved D. The CDR3 spans 13 residues. Germline CDR1 reads MDHEN; CDR2 reads SYDVKM. The ends were cut back, 6 bases at V and 7 bases at J, with 13 bases in the middle. CDR3 coding DNA: TGTGCCAGCAGGGGAGACCAGAGCCAGCCCCAGCATTTT. Its translation is CASRGDQSQPQHF.

This clone was observed a single time. The chain links TRBV2 to TRBJ2-2; D perhaps matches TRBD2 (6 bases). The CDR3 consists of 17 residues. V lost 3 bases to trimming and J lost 0 bases, with 14 bases between them. The germline gives CDR1 SNHLY, CDR2 FYNNEI. Here the CDR3 DNA reads TGTGCCAGCAGTGATTCCGGTTGGGGGGCGAACACCGGGGAGCTGTTTTTT. This codes for CASSDSGWGANTGELFF.

V usage is TRBV4-2 and J usage is TRBJ1-1; TRBD1 might be the D (5 bases). CDR1 and CDR2 (germline): LGHNA, YNFKEQ. V lost 0 bases, J lost 4 bases, and 12 bases lay in between. This CDR3 spans 15 amino acids. The chain's CDR3 is CASSQEKGLGTEAFF. In DNA, the CDR3 is TGTGCCAGCAGCCAAGAGAAGGGGCTTGGCACTGAAGCTTTCTTT.

The chain links TRBV7-8 to TRBJ2-7, with 11 bases identical to TRBD2. The germline gives CDR1 SGHVS, CDR2 FQNEAQ. V trimming: 2 bases; J trimming: 1 base; junction bases outside the gene matches: 4. The CDR3 has 16 amino acids. This CDR3 is CASSLLPSGGSYEQYF. DNA for the CDR3: TGTGCCAGCAGCTTACTGCCTAGCGGGGGGTCCTACGAGCAGTACTTC.

The chain links TRBV5-1 to TRBJ2-7; 9 bases match TRBD1. Germline lookup yields CDR1 SGHRS and CDR2 YFSETQ. V trimming: 4 bases; J trimming: 0 bases; junction bases outside the gene matches: 2. This CDR3 contains 14 residues. CDR3 in amino acids: CASSRTGASYEQYF. The CDR3 nucleotides are TGCGCCAGCAGCCGGACAGGGGCCTCCTACGAGCAGTACTTC.

This chain links TRBV11-2 with TRBJ1-2; TRBD1 aligns across 10 bases. CDR1 is SGHAT, CDR2 FQNNGV, per germline. V trimming: 5 bases; J trimming: 5 bases; junction bases outside the gene matches: 14. The CDR3 has 17 amino acids. CDR3 sequence reads: CASSPGQGGTLTYGYTF. CDR3 DNA: TGTGCCAGCAGCCCAGGACAGGGGGGGACCCTGACATATGGCTACACCTTC.

The chain joins TRBV3-1 (or the pseudogene TRBV3-2) to TRBJ2-3; TRBD2 agrees at 7 bases. This CDR3 region has 17 residues. Germline V gene sequence: CDR1 LGHDT, CDR2 YNNKEL (reference sequence). The V gene end was trimmed by 6 bases and the J gene end by 0 bases; junction bases not matched to a gene: 12. CDR3 amino acids: CASSGGSSGQSTDTQYF. The CDR3 DNA sequence: TGTGCCAGCAGTGGAGGGAGTAGCGGGCAAAGCACAGATACGCAGTATTTT.

The chain recombines TRBV6-2 or TRBV6-3 with TRBJ1-2; a weak D match, TRBD1 (6 bases). V lost 5 bases and J lost 5, with 12 bases in between. Germline-derived CDR1 and CDR2 are MNHEY and SVGEGT. The CDR3 loop spans 13 amino acids. CDR3 sequence reads: CASSLQGPYGYTF. The CDR3 DNA reads as TGTGCCAGCAGTCTACAGGGACCTTATGGCTACACCTTC.